This record concerns one T cell receptor beta chain sequence. The source of the sample is a study of blood T cell repertoires in COVID-19. Overall study context: In each case, the material was cDNA or gDNA derived from T cells, B-cell-depleted T cells, or PBMCs.

Only in-frame clones appear in the TCRdb table, and some are missing; sequencing was by immunoSEQ multiplex PCR. Of around 620,000 clones listed, approximately 90% are singletons. CDR3 length equals 14 residues. The V gene's germline CDR1 is SGHDT and CDR2 YYEEEE. The J segment lost 4 bases and the V segment lost 2 bases, leaving 5 bases of the junction unmatched. The source of this sequence is a woman younger than 35 with acute or convalescent COVID-19. The sequencing sample was made of peripheral blood. The V and J genes are TRBV5-6 and TRBJ2-5; 7 bases match TRBD2. CDR3 in amino acids: CASSLAGRAETQYF. The CDR3 nucleotides read TGTGCCAGCAGCTTAGCGGGGAGGGCAGAGACCCAGTACTTC.